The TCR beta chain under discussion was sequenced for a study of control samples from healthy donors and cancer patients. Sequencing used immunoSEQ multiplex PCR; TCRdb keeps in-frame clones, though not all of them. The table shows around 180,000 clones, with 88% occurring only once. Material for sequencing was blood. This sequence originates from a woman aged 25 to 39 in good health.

The CDR3 DNA sequence: TGTGCCAGCAGCAGCACTGGAAGTAGTAATGAAAAACTGTTTTTT. Its protein is CASSSTGSSNEKLFF. V is TRBV7-9 and J is TRBJ1-4; D is undetermined. In germline, CDR1 is SEHNR, CDR2 FQNEAQ (reference sequence). The CDR3 is 15 residues long. The germline V and J ends were trimmed by 5 bases and 4 bases, with 14 bases remaining between them.